What follows describes a single T cell receptor (beta chain). TCRdb's copy holds only in-frame clones and misses some; the assay was immunoSEQ multiplex PCR. The sample consists of about 2.2 million clones, about 93% of them appearing once. CD45RO-negative, CCR7-selected cells formed the naive CD8 fraction, which excluded terminally differentiated effector memory CD45RA+ cells. Germline loops: CDR1 MNHEY, CDR2 SMNVEV (reference sequence). CDR3 length: 15 amino acids. V lost 6 bases, J lost 4 bases, and 6 bases stayed unmatched. The sample belongs to a study of shared clonotypes between healthy human individuals. Study-level information: Three plates were used per donor for CD4 naive, three for CD4 memory, two for CD8 naive and one for CD8 memory.

Source material: naive CD8+ T cells from PBMCs. The TCR comes from a man aged 18 to 29 in good health. Some clones in this sample may be carry-over from other donors' samples. The chain couples TRBV27 to TRBJ2-2, with 9 bases aligning to TRBD1. DNA for the CDR3: TGTGCCAGCAGGGGGGACAGGGCAATCACCGGGGAGCTGTTTTTT. Amino acid sequence: CASRGDRAITGELFF.